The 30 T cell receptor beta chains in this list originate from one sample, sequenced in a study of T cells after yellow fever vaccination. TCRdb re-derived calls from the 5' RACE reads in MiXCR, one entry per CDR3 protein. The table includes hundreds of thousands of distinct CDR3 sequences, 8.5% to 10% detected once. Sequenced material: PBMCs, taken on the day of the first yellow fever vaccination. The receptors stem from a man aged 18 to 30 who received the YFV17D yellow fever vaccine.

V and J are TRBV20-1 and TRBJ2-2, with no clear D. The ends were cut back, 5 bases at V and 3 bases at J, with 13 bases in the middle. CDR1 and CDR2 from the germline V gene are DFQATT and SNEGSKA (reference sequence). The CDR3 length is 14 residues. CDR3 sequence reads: CSAPSSLYTGELFF. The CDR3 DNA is TGCAGTGCTCCTTCGTCCTTATACACCGGGGAGCTGTTTTTT.

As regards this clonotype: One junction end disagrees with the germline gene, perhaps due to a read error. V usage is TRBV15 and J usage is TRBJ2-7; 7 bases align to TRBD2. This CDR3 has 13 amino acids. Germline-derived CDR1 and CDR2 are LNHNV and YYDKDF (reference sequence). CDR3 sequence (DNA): TGTGCCACCAGCACCCCAAGCGGGGCCTTTTTCGGCTTC. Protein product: CATSTPSGAFFGF. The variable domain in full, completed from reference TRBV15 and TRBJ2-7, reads DAMVIQNPRYQVTQFGKPVTLSCSQTLNHNVMYWYQQKSSQAPKLLFHYYDKDFNNEADTPDNFQSRRPNTSFCFLDIRSPGLGDTAMYLCATSTPSGAFFGFGPGTRLTVT.

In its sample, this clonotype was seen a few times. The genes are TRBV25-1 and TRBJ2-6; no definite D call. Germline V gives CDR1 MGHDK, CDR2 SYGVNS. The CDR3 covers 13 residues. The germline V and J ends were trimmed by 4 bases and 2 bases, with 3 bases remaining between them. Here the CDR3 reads CASSGTGANVLTF. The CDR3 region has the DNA TGTGCCAGCAGTGGAACTGGGGCCAACGTCCTGACTTTC.

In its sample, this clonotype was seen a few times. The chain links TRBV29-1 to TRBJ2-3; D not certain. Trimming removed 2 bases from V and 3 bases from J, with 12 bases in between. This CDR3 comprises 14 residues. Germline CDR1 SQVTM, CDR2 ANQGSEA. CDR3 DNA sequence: TGCAGCGTTGAAAACCCCGCCGGAACAGATACGCAGTATTTT. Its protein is CSVENPAGTDTQYF.

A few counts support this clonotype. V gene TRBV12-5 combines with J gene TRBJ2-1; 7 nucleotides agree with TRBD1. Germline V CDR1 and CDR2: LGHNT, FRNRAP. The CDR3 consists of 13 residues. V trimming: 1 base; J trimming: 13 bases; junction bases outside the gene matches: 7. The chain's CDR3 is CASGLEDRIAQFF. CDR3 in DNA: TGTGCTAGTGGTTTGGAGGACAGGATCGCCCAGTTCTTC.

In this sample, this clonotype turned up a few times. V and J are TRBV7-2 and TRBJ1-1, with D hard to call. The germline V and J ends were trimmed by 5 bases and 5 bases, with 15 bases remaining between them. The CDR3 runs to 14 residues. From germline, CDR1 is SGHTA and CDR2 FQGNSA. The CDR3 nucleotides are TGTGCCAGCAGCCCAGACTTATTCTCGACTGAAGCTTTCTTT. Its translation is CASSPDLFSTEAFF.

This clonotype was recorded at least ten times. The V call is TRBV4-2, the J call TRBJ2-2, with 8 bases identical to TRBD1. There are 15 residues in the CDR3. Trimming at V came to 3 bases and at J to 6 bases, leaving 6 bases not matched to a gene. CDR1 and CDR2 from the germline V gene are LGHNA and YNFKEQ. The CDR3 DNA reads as TGTGCCAGCAGCCAGGAGACAGGGGAGCCCGGGGAGCTGTTTTTT. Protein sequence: CASSQETGEPGELFF.

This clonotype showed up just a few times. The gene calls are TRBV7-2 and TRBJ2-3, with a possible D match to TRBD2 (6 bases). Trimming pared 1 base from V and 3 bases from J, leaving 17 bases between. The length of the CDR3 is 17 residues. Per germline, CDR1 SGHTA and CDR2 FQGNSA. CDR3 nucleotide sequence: TGTGCCAGCAGCTTAGTTAGCGGATTAATGGGGACAGATACGCAGTATTTT. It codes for CASSLVSGLMGTDTQYF. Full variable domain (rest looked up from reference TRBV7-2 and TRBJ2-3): GAGVSQSPSNKVTEKGKDVELRCDPISGHTALYWYRQSLGQGLEFLIYFQGNSAPDKSGLPSDRFSAERTGGSVSTLTIQRTQQEDSAVYLCASSLVSGLMGTDTQYFGPGTRLTVL.

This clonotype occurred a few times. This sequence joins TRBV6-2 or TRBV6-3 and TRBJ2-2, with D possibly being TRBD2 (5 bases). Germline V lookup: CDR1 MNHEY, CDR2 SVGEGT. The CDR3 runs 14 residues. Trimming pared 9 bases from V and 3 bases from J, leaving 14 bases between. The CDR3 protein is CASSLREHTGELFF. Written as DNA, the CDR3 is TGTGCCAGTTCGCTCCGGGAACACACCGGGGAGCTGTTTTTT.

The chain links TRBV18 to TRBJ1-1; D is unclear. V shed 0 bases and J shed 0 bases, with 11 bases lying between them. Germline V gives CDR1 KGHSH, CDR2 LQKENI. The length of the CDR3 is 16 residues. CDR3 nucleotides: TGTGCCAGCTCACCACCGGCCCTCCGGATGAACACTGAAGCTTTCTTT. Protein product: CASSPPALRMNTEAFF.

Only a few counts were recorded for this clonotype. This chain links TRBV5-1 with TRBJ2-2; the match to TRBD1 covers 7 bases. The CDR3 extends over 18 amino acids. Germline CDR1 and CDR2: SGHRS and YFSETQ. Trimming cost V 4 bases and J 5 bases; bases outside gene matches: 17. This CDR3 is CASSPIQGMATRTGELFF. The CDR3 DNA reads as TGCGCCAGCAGCCCGATACAGGGGATGGCGACTCGGACCGGGGAGCTGTTTTTT.

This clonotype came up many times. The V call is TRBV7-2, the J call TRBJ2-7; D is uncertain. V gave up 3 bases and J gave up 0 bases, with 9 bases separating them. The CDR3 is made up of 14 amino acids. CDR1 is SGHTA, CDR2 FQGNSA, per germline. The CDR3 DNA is TGTGCCAGCAGCTTTGGCAGGCACTCCTACGAGCAGTACTTC. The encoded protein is CASSFGRHSYEQYF.

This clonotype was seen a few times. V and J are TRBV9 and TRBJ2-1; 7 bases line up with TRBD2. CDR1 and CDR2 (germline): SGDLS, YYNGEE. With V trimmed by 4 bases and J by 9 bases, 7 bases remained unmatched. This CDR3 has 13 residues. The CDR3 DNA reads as TGTGCCAGCAGCCCGGGGGGAAGCGTTGAGCAGTTCTTC. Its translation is CASSPGGSVEQFF.

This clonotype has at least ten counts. In DNA form, the CDR3 reads TGTGCCAGCAGCTCCCTAGCGGGGGGAAGCTACAATGAGCAGTTCTTC. As protein: CASSSLAGGSYNEQFF. The rearrangement links TRBV13 to TRBJ2-1; TRBD2 agrees at 11 bases. CDR3 length equals 16 residues. Germline V gene data show CDR1 as PRHDT and CDR2 as FYEKMQ (reference sequence). The J segment lost 3 bases and the V segment lost 4 bases, leaving 5 bases of the junction unmatched.

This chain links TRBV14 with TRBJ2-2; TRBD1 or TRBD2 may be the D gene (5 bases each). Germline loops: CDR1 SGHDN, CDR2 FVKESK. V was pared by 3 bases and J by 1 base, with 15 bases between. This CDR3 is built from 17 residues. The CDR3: CASSQKPARGNTGELFF. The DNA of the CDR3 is TGTGCCAGCAGCCAGAAGCCGGCGAGGGGGAACACCGGGGAGCTGTTTTTT.

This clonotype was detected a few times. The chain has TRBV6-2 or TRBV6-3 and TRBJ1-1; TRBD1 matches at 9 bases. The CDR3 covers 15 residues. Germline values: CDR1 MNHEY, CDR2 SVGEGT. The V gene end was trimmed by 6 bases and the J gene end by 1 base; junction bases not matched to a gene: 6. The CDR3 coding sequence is TGTGCCAGCAGACAACGGACAGGGGAGAACACTGAAGCTTTCTTT. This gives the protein CASRQRTGENTEAFF.

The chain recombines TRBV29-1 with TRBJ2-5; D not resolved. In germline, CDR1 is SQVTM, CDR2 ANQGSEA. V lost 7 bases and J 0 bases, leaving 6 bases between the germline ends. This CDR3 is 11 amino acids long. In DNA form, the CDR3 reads TGCAGCGCCCAGTACCAAGAGACCCAGTACTTC. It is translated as CSAQYQETQYF.

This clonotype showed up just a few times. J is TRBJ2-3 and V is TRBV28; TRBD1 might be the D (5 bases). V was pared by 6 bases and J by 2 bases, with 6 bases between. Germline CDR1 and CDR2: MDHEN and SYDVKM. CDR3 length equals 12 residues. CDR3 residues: CASRDNTDTQYF. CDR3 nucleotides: TGTGCCAGCAGGGACAACACAGATACGCAGTATTTT.

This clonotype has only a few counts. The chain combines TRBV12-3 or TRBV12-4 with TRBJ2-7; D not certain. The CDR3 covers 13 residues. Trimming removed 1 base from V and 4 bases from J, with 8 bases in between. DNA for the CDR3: TGTGCCAGCAGTTTAGAAGCCCCTTACGAGCAGTACTTC. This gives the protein CASSLEAPYEQYF.

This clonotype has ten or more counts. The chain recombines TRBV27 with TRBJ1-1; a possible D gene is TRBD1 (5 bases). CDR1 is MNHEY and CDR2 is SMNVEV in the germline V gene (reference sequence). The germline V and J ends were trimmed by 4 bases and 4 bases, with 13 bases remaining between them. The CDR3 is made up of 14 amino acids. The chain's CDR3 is CASSSRTGGTEAFF. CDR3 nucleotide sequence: TGTGCCAGCAGTTCCCGGACCGGGGGCACTGAAGCTTTCTTT.

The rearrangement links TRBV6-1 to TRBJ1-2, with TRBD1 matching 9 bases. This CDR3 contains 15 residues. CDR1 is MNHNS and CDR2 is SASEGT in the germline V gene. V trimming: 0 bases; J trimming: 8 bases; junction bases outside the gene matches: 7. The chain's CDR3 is CASSEAGTGWEGYTF. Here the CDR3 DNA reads TGTGCCAGCAGTGAAGCGGGGACAGGGTGGGAGGGCTACACCTTC.

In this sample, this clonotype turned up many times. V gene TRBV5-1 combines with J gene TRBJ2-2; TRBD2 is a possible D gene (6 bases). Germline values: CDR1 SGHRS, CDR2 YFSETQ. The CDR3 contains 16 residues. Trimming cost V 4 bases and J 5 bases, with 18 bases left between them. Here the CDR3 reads CASSPGLILGTGELFF. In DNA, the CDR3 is TGCGCCAGCAGCCCTGGACTAATTTTGGGAACCGGGGAGCTGTTTTTT.

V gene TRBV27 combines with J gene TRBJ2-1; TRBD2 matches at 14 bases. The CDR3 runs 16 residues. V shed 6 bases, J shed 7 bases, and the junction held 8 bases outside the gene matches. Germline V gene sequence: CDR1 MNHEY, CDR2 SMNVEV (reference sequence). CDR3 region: CASSLTSGGAGNEQFF. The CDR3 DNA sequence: TGTGCCAGCAGCCTGACTAGCGGGGGGGCGGGAAATGAGCAGTTCTTC.

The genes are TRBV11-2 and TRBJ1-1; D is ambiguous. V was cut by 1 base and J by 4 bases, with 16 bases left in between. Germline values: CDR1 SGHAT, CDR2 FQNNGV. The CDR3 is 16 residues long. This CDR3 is CASSLAEIGGSTEAFF. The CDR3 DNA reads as TGTGCCAGCAGCTTAGCGGAGATAGGTGGGAGCACTGAAGCTTTCTTT.

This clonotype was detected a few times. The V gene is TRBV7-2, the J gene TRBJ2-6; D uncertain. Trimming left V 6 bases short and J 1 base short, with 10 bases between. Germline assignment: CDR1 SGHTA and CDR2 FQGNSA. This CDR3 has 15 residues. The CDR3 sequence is CASRLQGSGANVLTF. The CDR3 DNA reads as TGTGCCAGCAGATTACAAGGTTCTGGGGCCAACGTCCTGACTTTC.

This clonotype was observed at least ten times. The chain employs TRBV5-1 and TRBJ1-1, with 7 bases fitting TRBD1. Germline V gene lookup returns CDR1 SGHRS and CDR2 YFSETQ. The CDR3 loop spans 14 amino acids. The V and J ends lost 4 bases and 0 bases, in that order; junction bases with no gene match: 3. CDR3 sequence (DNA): TGCGCCAGCAGCCCGGGGACAGTGAACACTGAAGCTTTCTTT. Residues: CASSPGTVNTEAFF.

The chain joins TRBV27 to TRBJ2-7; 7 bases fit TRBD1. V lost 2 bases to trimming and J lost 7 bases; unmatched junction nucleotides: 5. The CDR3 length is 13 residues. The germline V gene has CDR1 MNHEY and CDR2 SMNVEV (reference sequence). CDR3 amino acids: CASSLKGAGEQYV. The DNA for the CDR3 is TGTGCCAGCAGTTTAAAGGGGGCCGGGGAGCAGTACGTC.

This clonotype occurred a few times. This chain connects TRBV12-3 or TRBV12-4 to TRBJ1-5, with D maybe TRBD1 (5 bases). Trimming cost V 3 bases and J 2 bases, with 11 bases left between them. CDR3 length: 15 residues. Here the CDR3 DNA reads TGTGCCAGCAGTTTCGAGGGGACTGGCAATCAGCCCCAGCATTTT. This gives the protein CASSFEGTGNQPQHF.

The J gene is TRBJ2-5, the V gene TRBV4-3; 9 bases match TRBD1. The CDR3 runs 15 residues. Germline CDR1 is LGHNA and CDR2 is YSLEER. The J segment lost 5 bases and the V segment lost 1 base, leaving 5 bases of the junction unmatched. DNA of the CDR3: TGCGCCAGCAGCCAAGGGACAGGGGTCCGGGAGACCCAGTACTTC. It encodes CASSQGTGVRETQYF.

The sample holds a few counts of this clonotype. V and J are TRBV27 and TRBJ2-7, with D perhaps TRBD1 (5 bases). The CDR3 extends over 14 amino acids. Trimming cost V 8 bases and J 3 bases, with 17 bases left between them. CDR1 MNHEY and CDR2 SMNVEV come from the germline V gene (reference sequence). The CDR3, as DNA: TGTGCCAGCGGACACGGGCGTAGCTACTACGAGCAGTACTTC. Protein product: CASGHGRSYYEQYF.